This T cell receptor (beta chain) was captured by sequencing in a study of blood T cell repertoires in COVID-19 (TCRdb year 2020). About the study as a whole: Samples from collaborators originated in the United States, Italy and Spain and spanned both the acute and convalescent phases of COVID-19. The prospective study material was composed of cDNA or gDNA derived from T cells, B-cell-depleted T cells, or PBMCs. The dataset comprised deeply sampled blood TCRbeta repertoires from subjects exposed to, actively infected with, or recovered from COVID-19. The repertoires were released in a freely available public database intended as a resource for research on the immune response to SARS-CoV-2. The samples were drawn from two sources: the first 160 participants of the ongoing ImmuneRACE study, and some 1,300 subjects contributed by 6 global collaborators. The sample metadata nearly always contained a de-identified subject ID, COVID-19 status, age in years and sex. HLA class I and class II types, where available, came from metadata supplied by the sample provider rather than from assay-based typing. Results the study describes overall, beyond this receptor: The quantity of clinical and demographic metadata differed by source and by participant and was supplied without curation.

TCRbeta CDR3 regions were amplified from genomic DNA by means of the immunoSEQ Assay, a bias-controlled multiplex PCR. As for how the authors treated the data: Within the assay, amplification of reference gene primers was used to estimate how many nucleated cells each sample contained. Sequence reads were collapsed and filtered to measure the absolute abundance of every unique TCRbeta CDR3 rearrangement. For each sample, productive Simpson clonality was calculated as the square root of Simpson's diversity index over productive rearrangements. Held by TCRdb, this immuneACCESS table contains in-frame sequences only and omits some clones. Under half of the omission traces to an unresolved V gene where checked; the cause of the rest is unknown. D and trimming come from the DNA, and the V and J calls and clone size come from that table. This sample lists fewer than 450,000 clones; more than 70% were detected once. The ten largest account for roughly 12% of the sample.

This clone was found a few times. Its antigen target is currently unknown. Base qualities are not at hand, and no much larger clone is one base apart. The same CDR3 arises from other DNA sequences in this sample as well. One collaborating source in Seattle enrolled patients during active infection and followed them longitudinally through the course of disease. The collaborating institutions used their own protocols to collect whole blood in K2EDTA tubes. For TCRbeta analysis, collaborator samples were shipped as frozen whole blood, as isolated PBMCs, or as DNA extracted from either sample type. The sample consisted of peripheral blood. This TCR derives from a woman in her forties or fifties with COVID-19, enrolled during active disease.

At the DNA level, the sequence is TGTGCCAGCAGCCCCACGGGGTACGAGCAGTACTTC. This encodes CASSPTGYEQYF. The chain is assembled from TRBV7-9 and TRBJ2-7, with TRBD2 tentatively as D gene (5 bases match). Trimming costs V 5 bases and J 4 bases, and their ends lie 9 bases apart. Its CDR3 holds 12 amino acids, cysteine through phenylalanine. The sequence is cut down to CDR3 DNA, 36 bases in frame from base 1. CDR1 and CDR2, looked up from the germline V gene (reference sequence), are SEHNR and FQNEAQ.